The clone carrying this T cell receptor beta chain appeared many times. Scientists amplified the TCR beta CDR3 regions from RNA transcripts. The library came from an HTBI-primed first-round RT-PCR and a second-round multiplex PCR. TCRdb reprocessed the multiplex PCR reads via MiXCR and lists one record per CDR3 protein. The data show more than 300,000 distinct CDR3 sequences, over 15% seen once. The sample originates from a study of Graves' ophthalmopathy and Graves' hyperthyroidism. The length of the CDR3 is 13 residues. With V trimmed by 6 bases and J by 7 bases, 7 bases remained unmatched. The germline CDR1 and CDR2 sequences are DFQATT and SNEGSKA (reference sequence).

The sequence came from a woman aged 18-29 years with stable Graves' hyperthyroidism. The sequenced sample was peripheral blood. V and J are TRBV20-1 and TRBJ2-7; TRBD2 aligns across 12 bases. DNA for the CDR3: TGCAGTGCGCCAGGACTAGCGGGGTTTGAGCAGTACTTC. Translation gives CSAPGLAGFEQYF.